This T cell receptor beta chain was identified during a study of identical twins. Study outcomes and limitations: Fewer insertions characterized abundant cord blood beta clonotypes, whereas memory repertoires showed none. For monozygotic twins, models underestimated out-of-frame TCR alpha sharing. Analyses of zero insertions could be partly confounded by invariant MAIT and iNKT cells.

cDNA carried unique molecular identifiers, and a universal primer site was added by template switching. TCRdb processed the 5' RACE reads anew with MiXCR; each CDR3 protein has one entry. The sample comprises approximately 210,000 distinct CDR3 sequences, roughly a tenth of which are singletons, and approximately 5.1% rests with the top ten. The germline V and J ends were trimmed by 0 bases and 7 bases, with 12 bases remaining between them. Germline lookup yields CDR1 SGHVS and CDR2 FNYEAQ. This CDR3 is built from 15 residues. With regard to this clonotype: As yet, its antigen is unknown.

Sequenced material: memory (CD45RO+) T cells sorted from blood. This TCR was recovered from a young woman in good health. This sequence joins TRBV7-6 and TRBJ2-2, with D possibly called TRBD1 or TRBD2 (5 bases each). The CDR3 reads CASSLAGAHLGELFF. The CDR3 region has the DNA TGTGCCAGCAGCTTAGCCGGGGCCCATCTCGGGGAGCTGTTTTTT.